This TCR beta chain was found in a study of T cell responses to AZD1222 COVID-19 vaccine. General study points: Without day 14 samples, only post-peak T cell repertoires were studied.

The count of this clone is one. What it binds is unknown. Method: immunoSEQ multiplex PCR; TCRdb's copy keeps in-frame clones and lacks some. The sample holds 29,000 or so clones; approximately 93% are singletons and the top ten take 8.1%. The source is an adult in good health. Source: peripheral blood, taken on day 0 of AZD1222 vaccination.

In nucleotides, the CDR3 is TGTGCCAGCAGTCGACTATTGTCTGGGGCCAACGTCCTGACTTTC. Amino acid sequence: CASSRLLSGANVLTF. This rearrangement joins TRBV6-5 to TRBJ2-6, with D perhaps matching TRBD2 (5 bases). CDR1 MNHEY and CDR2 SVGAGI come from the germline V gene. V lost 5 bases to trimming and J lost 1 base, with 9 bases between them. The CDR3 consists of 15 residues.